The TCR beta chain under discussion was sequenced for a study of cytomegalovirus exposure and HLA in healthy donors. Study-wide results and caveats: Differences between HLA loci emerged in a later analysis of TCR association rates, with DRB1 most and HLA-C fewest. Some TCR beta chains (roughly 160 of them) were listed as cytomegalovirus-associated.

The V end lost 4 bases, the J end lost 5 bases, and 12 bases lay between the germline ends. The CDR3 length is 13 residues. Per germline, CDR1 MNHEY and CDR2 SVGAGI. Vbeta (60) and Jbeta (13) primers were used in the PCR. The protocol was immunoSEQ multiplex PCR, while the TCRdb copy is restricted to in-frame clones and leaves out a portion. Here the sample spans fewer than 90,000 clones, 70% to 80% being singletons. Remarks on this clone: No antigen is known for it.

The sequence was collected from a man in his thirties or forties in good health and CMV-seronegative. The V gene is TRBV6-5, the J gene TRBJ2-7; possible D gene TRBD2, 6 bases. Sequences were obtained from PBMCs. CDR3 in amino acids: CASSSGTRDEQYF. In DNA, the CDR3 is TGTGCCAGCAGTTCCGGGACTCGGGACGAGCAGTACTTC.